The 14 T cell receptor beta chains below were found in one sample sequenced in a study of human T cells and chemical hapten exposure (dated by TCRdb to about 2021). The method behind the library was RACE. The sequencing machine was a NextSeq 500. TCRdb took the public reads, trimmed them with fastp at Q25, ran MiXCR for clone calling and kept in-frame beta chains. Identical CDR3 protein sequences are pooled into one entry, listed with their most common genes and DNA. The sample records 300,000 to 450,000 distinct CDR3 sequences, about 4.4% of which are singletons. The ten largest clones capture 2% to 2.5% of the sample. The meaning of the sample's time point label: patch test 1, 2 weeks after DPC sensitization. Reading the label with the study, this specimen's treatment or condition is: therapeutic diphenylcyclopropenone sensitization with weekly scalp DPC. The sequencing here drew on whole blood, taken in connection with sensitization to the hapten diphenylcyclopropenone (DPC). These receptors were taken from a woman aged 50 to 65 with alopecia areata. Some clones in this sample may be carry-over from other donors' samples.

The chain links TRBV19 to TRBJ1-6; D unresolved. CDR1 LNHDA and CDR2 SQIVND come from the germline V gene (reference sequence). V lost 5 bases and J lost 10, with 12 bases in between. This CDR3 contains 13 residues. CDR3 coding DNA: TGTGCCAGTAGTCTCCGACTGGAATCACCCCTCCACTTT. Amino acid sequence: CASSLRLESPLHF.

This clonotype has at least ten counts. The chain is built from TRBV9 and TRBJ1-2; 9 bases align to TRBD1. The germline V gene has CDR1 SGDLS and CDR2 YYNGEE. The length of the CDR3 is 15 residues. V lost 4 bases to trimming and J lost 4 bases; unmatched junction nucleotides: 8. The CDR3 sequence is CASSPGGTGTYGYTF. Written as DNA, the CDR3 is TGTGCCAGCAGCCCAGGCGGGACAGGGACCTATGGCTACACCTTC.

This clonotype was counted at least ten times. The chain combines TRBV3-1 with TRBJ2-5; D perhaps matches TRBD2 (6 bases). Deletions cut 2 bases from V and 1 base from J, with 11 bases between. This CDR3 has 15 amino acids. Germline CDR1 LGHDT, CDR2 YNNKEL (reference sequence). CDR3 amino acids: CASSQPLASQETQYF. The CDR3 region has the DNA TGTGCCAGCAGCCAACCCCTAGCGTCCCAAGAGACCCAGTACTTC.

This clonotype was found many times. The chain uses TRBV29-1 and TRBJ1-5; the match to TRBD1 covers 7 bases. The CDR3 runs 14 residues. Looked up from germline, CDR1 is SQVTM and CDR2 is ANQGSEA. Unmatched junction bases numbered 10, after V lost 6 bases and J lost 5 bases. CDR3 DNA sequence: TGCAGCGTCCGGACAGGAACTTACGATCAGCCCCAGCATTTT. Protein: CSVRTGTYDQPQHF.

This clonotype was observed at least ten times. The chain links TRBV7-2 to TRBJ2-5; maybe TRBD2 (6 bases). From germline, CDR1 is SGHTA and CDR2 FQGNSA. The CDR3 runs 15 residues. With 4 bases removed from V and 1 base from J, the gap between germline ends came to 13 bases. The CDR3 loop reads CASSSRLASQETQYF. The CDR3 DNA sequence: TGTGCCAGCAGCTCCCGTCTAGCGTCCCAAGAGACCCAGTACTTC.

In its sample, this clonotype was seen many times. This rearrangement joins TRBV27 to TRBJ1-4; D may be TRBD1 (5 bases). The V and J ends lost 3 bases and 3 bases respectively, with 5 bases between them. Per germline, CDR1 MNHEY and CDR2 SMNVEV (reference sequence). The CDR3 is made up of 13 amino acids. Here the CDR3 DNA reads TGTGCCAGCAGTTTGACAGCTAATGAAAAACTGTTTTTT. Amino acids: CASSLTANEKLFF.

In this sample, this clonotype turned up many times. The V call is TRBV12-3 or TRBV12-4, the J call TRBJ2-2; no firm D call. Trimming left V 5 bases short and J 5 bases short, with 12 bases between. There are 14 residues in the CDR3. The CDR3 sequence: CASSKGSRTGELFF. CDR3 bases: TGTGCCAGCAGTAAAGGCAGCCGAACCGGGGAGCTGTTTTTT.

This clonotype was picked up a small number of times. This chain connects TRBV7-9 to TRBJ2-5; D gene ambiguous. CDR1 and CDR2 from the germline V gene are SEHNR and FQNEAQ (reference sequence). This CDR3 has 12 amino acids. Trimming took 2 bases from V and 5 from J, leaving 6 bases between them. The CDR3 nucleotides are TGTGCCAGCAGCTTATCAGCCGAGACCCAGTACTTC. This encodes CASSLSAETQYF.

This chain links TRBV29-1 with TRBJ2-3, with D possibly matching TRBD2 (5 bases). Trimming removed 1 base from V and 2 bases from J, with 13 bases in between. CDR1 and CDR2 (germline): SQVTM, ANQGSEA. The CDR3 contains 15 residues. The CDR3 region is CSVEGRVGATDTQYF. CDR3 DNA: TGCAGCGTTGAAGGGCGAGTGGGAGCCACAGATACGCAGTATTTT.

This clonotype was counted ten times or more. This chain joins TRBV7-6 and TRBJ2-3; weak D call: TRBD1 (6 bases). The CDR3 sequence is 15 residues long. V lost 4 bases, J lost 5 bases, and 16 bases lay in between. Germline V lookup: CDR1 SGHVS, CDR2 FNYEAQ. CDR3: CASSSGTTSGDTQYF. The CDR3 region has the DNA TGTGCCAGCAGCTCCGGGACAACGTCGGGAGATACGCAGTATTTT. Together with reference TRBV7-6 and TRBJ2-3, the CDR3 gives the full variable domain: GAGVSQSPRYKVTKRGQDVALRCDPISGHVSLYWYRQALGQGPEFLTYFNYEAQQDKSGLPNDRFSAERPEGSISTLTIQRTEQRDSAMYRCASSSGTTSGDTQYFGPGTRLTVL.

In regard to this clonotype: This may come from a read error, since a much larger clone is one base off. The V call is TRBV7-2, the J call TRBJ2-5; unclear D gene. V shed 5 bases and J shed 2 bases, with 15 bases lying between them. Germline lookup yields CDR1 SGHTA and CDR2 FQGNSA. The CDR3 covers 15 residues. CDR3 loop: CASSPRWCLQETQYF. As DNA, the CDR3 is TGTGCCAGCAGCCCGAGGTGGTGTTTACAAGAGACCCAGTACTTC. The variable domain in full, with the rest retrieved from reference TRBV7-2 and TRBJ2-5, is GAGVSQSPSNKVTEKGKDVELRCDPISGHTALYWYRQSLGQGLEFLIYFQGNSAPDKSGLPSDRFSAERTGGSVSTLTIQRTQQEDSAVYLCASSPRWCLQETQYFGPGTRLLVL.

At least ten counts were recorded for this clonotype. The chain is built from TRBV6-5 and TRBJ2-3; 10 nucleotides line up with TRBD1. V gave up 10 bases and J gave up 3 bases; unmatched junction bases: 7. The CDR3 spans 14 residues. The V gene's germline CDR1 is MNHEY and CDR2 SVGAGI. The CDR3 DNA reads TGTGCCACACAACCGGGACAGGGGACAGATACGCAGTATTTT. Residues: CATQPGQGTDTQYF.

This clonotype was seen more than once but under ten times. The chain carries TRBV20-1 and TRBJ2-3; a weak D match, TRBD2 (6 bases). The CDR3 has 14 residues. Germline lookup yields CDR1 DFQATT and CDR2 SNEGSKA (reference sequence). V was clipped by 4 bases and J by 6 bases, with 17 bases between them. The DNA of the CDR3 is TGCAGTGCTATAGGGTGGGAGGAGAGGGATACGCAGTATTTT. Amino acids: CSAIGWEERDTQYF.

This clonotype has just a few counts. The V call is TRBV24-1, the J call TRBJ2-1; D not certain. Germline CDR1 is KGHDR and CDR2 is SFDVKD. The CDR3 length is 14 residues. V was pared by 2 bases and J by 6 bases, with 10 bases between. In DNA form, the CDR3 reads TGTGCCACCAGTGATTGGTCCAAAGCCAATGAGCAGTTCTTC. It codes for CATSDWSKANEQFF.